This T cell receptor beta chain was documented in a study of OX40 agonist ivuxolimab in advanced cancers. Overall study context: Previous treatment with anti-PD-1, anti-PD-L1 or anti-CTLA-4 therapy was allowed; 40% had received some.

TCRdb's copy holds only in-frame clones and misses some; the assay was immunoSEQ multiplex PCR. The repertoire has approximately 79,000 clones, about 90% of them found once; the top ten carry more than 0.5%. There are 14 residues in the CDR3. Per the germline V gene, CDR1 is SGHTA and CDR2 is FQGNSA. The V gene lost 0 bases and the J gene lost 3 bases, with 8 bases spanning the gap. Patients with a history of autoimmune disease or on systemic immunosuppression were excluded. The source is an adult with an advanced solid tumor such as melanoma, head and neck, liver or kidney cancer. J is TRBJ1-1 and V is TRBV7-2; D is uncertain. Source: CD4+ or CD8+ T cells sorted from blood, taken in a trial of the OX40 agonist ivuxolimab. The CDR3 sequence is CASSLASQDTEAFF. Here the CDR3 DNA reads TGTGCCAGCAGCTTAGCGAGCCAGGACACTGAAGCTTTCTTT.